The rows below give T cell receptor beta chains drawn from one sample of a study of blood T cell repertoires in COVID-19. Clones were sequenced by immunoSEQ multiplex PCR, and TCRdb holds only the in-frame ones, with some missing. This table has around 88,000 clones, about 78% appearing once. Sequencing was performed on peripheral blood. The receptors shown here come from a man aged 50 to 60 who had recovered from COVID-19. Both conserved end residues are part of each CDR3.

V gene	J gene	CDR3 length	CDR3 protein
TRBV9	TRBJ1-6	15	CASSPRGLGGSPLHF
TRBV9	TRBJ1-1	18	CASSVADRRIVGNTEAFF
TRBV7-9	TRBJ1-4	15	CASSKQGPSNEKLFF
TRBV29-1	TRBJ2-7	11	CSVVEPYEQYF
TRBV11-3	TRBJ1-5	14	CARTGHRSNQPQHF
TRBV6-5	TRBJ1-5	15	CASSLDSGGSQPQHF
TRBV18	TRBJ1-1	13	CASSPDMNTEAFF
TRBV6-5	TRBJ2-7	15	CASSRIRDTSYEQYF
TRBV19	TRBJ1-4	18	CASSIFRGDTTTNEKLFF
TRBV6-1	TRBJ2-7	16	CASSEKGGRGAYEQYF
TRBV4-1	TRBJ2-7	14	CASSQDSSPYEQYF
TRBV28	TRBJ2-6	13	CASSFQGTNVLTF
TRBV5-1	TRBJ2-5	14	CASSKGGRTETQYF
TRBV5-4	TRBJ1-2	15	CASSGGQGGNYGYTF
TRBV6-6	TRBJ1-3	16	CASSSGQRNSGNTIYF
TRBV7-9	TRBJ2-7	13	CASSPGGAYEQYF
TRBV5-6	TRBJ2-5	16	CASSWRSGTGALAQYF
TRBV28	TRBJ1-2	12	CASRPDSTAYTF
TRBV21-1	TRBJ2-2	16	CASSKKGGPNTGELFF
TRBV5-1	TRBJ1-1	14	CASSPSVVFTEAFF
TRBV12-3/TRBV12-4	TRBJ2-7	13	CASRVDSSYEQYF
TRBV28	TRBJ2-3	20	CASSPYRRTSGRADTDTQYF
TRBV7-2	TRBJ2-1	17	CASSSDYLAGRYNEQFF
TRBV7-2	TRBJ2-1	15	CASSLDSAPYNEQFF
TRBV9	TRBJ2-2	14	CASSLDGNTGELFF
TRBV5-1	TRBJ2-7	17	CASSTGTSGRAVYEQYF
TRBV2	TRBJ2-5	13	CASKGHGQETQYF
TRBV12-3/TRBV12-4	TRBJ1-2	13	CASSVQGAYGYTF
TRBV10-3	TRBJ1-1	15	CAITFGGSFRTEAFF
TRBV6-5	TRBJ2-7	13	CASSLDSPYEQYF
TRBV19	TRBJ1-5	16	CASSRGIGVRNQPQHF
TRBV25-1	TRBJ2-7	12	CASRGGSYEQYF
TRBV7-6	TRBJ2-4	11	CASSLGAIQYF
TRBV6-5	TRBJ2-2	13	CASTSGHTGELFF
TRBV10-3	TRBJ2-7	14	CAISESGQGNEQYF
TRBV15	TRBJ2-3	15	CATSRGGGSTDTQYF
TRBV5-1	TRBJ2-1	16	CASSLEASGGYNEQFF
TRBV24-1	TRBJ2-1	16	CATSESAVQGYNEQFF
TRBV29-1	TRBJ1-1	12	CSVRGQGVLTFF
TRBV19	TRBJ1-5	15	CASSKGDRYYQPQHF
TRBV3-1/TRBV3-2	TRBJ2-3	17	CASSQQSGSGRADTQYF
TRBV2	TRBJ2-1	15	CASSGWSGGAGEQFF
TRBV3-1/TRBV3-2	TRBJ2-7	11	CASSQSDEQYF
TRBV5-6	TRBJ2-7	13	CASSSWDSSEQYF
TRBV27	TRBJ2-3	17	CASSFRGLAGVTDTQYF
TRBV12-5	TRBJ1-6	13	CASGQGSNSPLHF
TRBV27	TRBJ1-5	16	CASKTTQGYSNQPQHF
TRBV10-3	TRBJ2-1	11	CAISSSDEQFF
TRBV12-5	TRBJ2-1	13	CASGLTGWNEQFF
TRBV4-2	TRBJ2-1	13	CASSQGLYNEQFF
TRBV7-3	TRBJ1-6	14	CASSETNSGSPLHF
TRBV6-4	TRBJ2-1	14	CASSSMGLSDEQFF
TRBV21-1	TRBJ1-5	15	CASSKVGQTNQPQHF